This T cell receptor beta chain was captured by sequencing in a study of breast tumors, draining lymph nodes, adjacent tissues. Study-wide results and limits: Tumor repertoires ranked between lymph nodes and nontumor tissue in diversity, with V and J gene preferences.

Breast cancer patients provided tissue from their axillary draining lymph nodes. Germline CDR1 and CDR2: DFQATT and SNEGSKA (reference sequence). The length of the CDR3 is 11 residues. On this clonotype itself: The antigen is not known. The junction does not match germline at one end; this may be a read error.

TCRdb independently ran MiXCR on the multiplex PCR reads; one entry per CDR3 protein. The repertoire consists of about 200,000 distinct CDR3 sequences, with around a third occurring once and the leading ten covering more than 4%. Material: axillary lymph node tissue. The chain employs TRBV20-1 and TRBJ2-5; D uncertain. The clonotype originates from a female donor with breast cancer. Some clones in this sample may be carry-over from other donors' samples. The CDR3 region is CSAPAPETQSF. CDR3 in DNA: TGCAGTGCTCCGGCCCCAGAGACCCAGTCCTTC.